One sample yielded the 21 T cell receptor beta chains listed below, sequenced in a study of T cells in Graves' hyperthyroidism and ophthalmopathy. The CDR3 regions of TCR beta were amplified from RNA transcripts. A set of HTBI primers served as the primers for a first-round RT-PCR of the TCR CDR3. MiXCR, applied by TCRdb to the multiplex PCR reads, yields one record per CDR3 protein. The sample consists of approximately 34,000 distinct CDR3 sequences, 52% of them appearing once. The sequencing sample was made of blood. These receptors all come from a woman in her thirties or forties with Graves' ophthalmopathy.

This clonotype has at least ten counts. The chain couples TRBV12-3 or TRBV12-4 to TRBJ1-6, with 9 nucleotides matching TRBD1. This CDR3 has 16 residues. Trimming took 6 bases from V and 4 from J; bases not matched to a gene: 7. CDR3 amino acids: CASSPTDRGYNSPLHF. The CDR3 nucleotides read TGTGCCAGCAGCCCTACGGACAGGGGTTATAATTCACCCCTCCACTTT.

The chain recombines TRBV6-4 with TRBJ2-7; 16 bases match TRBD2. V was pared by 6 bases and J by 2 bases, with 4 bases of the junction left unmatched. CDR1 and CDR2 from the germline V gene are MRHNA and SNTAGT. This CDR3 has 16 amino acids. The CDR3 DNA reads TGTGCCAGCAGAACCGGGACTAGCGGGAGGGCCTACGAGCAGTACTTC. Translating it yields CASRTGTSGRAYEQYF.

A word on this clonotype: A much larger clone differs from this one at a single base, so this may be a read error. The CDR3, as DNA: TGTGCCGGCAGGTCAACAGGGGGCGAAGCTAACTATGGCTACACCTTC. This sequence encodes CAGRSTGGEANYGYTF. The chain is built from TRBV2 and TRBJ1-2, with 9 bases aligning to TRBD1. The CDR3 extends over 16 amino acids. Looked up from germline, CDR1 is SNHLY and CDR2 is FYNNEI.

This clonotype has at least ten counts. The CDR3 DNA sequence: TGTGCCAGCAGTCCGCCGGGCCGCAATCAGCCCCAGCATTTT. Amino acids: CASSPPGRNQPQHF. J is TRBJ1-5 and V is TRBV7-9; no definite D call. Germline V lookup: CDR1 SEHNR, CDR2 FQNEAQ (reference sequence). This CDR3 comprises 14 residues. The V end was cut by 6 bases, the J end by 2 bases, with 11 bases between.

This clonotype was seen many times. This CDR3 is CASRMGLSGANVLTF. The CDR3 nucleotides read TGTGCCAGCAGGATGGGACTCTCTGGGGCCAACGTCCTGACTTTC. The chain uses TRBV12-3 or TRBV12-4 and TRBJ2-6; TRBD2 might be the D (6 bases). The CDR3 extends over 15 amino acids. Trimming took off 6 bases at V and 0 bases at J, with 9 bases between the two ends.

The table lists this clonotype with many counts. V usage is TRBV7-3 and J usage is TRBJ1-1; maybe TRBD1 (5 bases). The CDR3 covers 13 residues. CDR1 is SGHTA and CDR2 is FQGTGA in the germline V gene. The ends were cut back, 4 bases at V and 6 bases at J, with 12 bases in the middle. The CDR3 protein is CASSSRQRAEAFF. DNA of the CDR3: TGTGCCAGCAGCTCCCGACAGAGGGCTGAAGCTTTCTTT.

The chain links TRBV19 to TRBJ1-6; tentatively, D is TRBD1 (6 bases). V was trimmed by 8 bases and J by 9 bases, leaving 17 bases between them. The germline V gene encodes CDR1 LNHDA and CDR2 SQIVND (reference sequence). The CDR3 length is 14 residues. The CDR3 sequence is CASRLLGGPSPLHF. Here the CDR3 DNA reads TGTGCCAGTCGTCTACTGGGGGGCCCTTCACCCCTCCACTTT.

In its sample, this clonotype was seen once. One end of the junction does not line up with germline, which may come from a read error. The chain combines TRBV12-3 or TRBV12-4 with TRBJ1-1; D perhaps matches TRBD1 (6 bases). The CDR3 contains 14 residues. CDR3 loop: CASSFGGTYGEAFF. The CDR3 bases are TGTGCCAGTAGTTTCGGGGGGACATACGGGGAAGCTTTCTTT.

The chain employs TRBV6-2 or TRBV6-3 and TRBJ1-2; 10 bases are shared with TRBD1. Germline CDR1 reads MNHEY; CDR2 reads SVGEGT. Trimming took 2 bases from V and 4 from J; bases not matched to a gene: 7. The CDR3 covers 16 residues. The CDR3 reads CASSYEGQGIVYGYTF. CDR3 DNA: TGTGCCAGCAGTTACGAGGGACAGGGGATAGTCTATGGCTACACCTTC.

This clonotype was seen repeatedly, ten times or more. The CDR3 region is CASSYSKGSGAITDTQYF. The CDR3 DNA sequence: TGTGCCAGCAGTTACTCGAAAGGTTCAGGGGCCATCACAGATACGCAGTATTTT. This chain connects TRBV6-5 to TRBJ2-3; tentatively, D is TRBD1 (6 bases). The CDR3 has 18 residues. Trimming stripped 0 bases from V and 2 bases from J, with 18 bases between. Germline V gene data show CDR1 as MNHEY and CDR2 as SVGAGI.

The chain uses TRBV7-2 and TRBJ2-4, with 13 positions matching TRBD2. Germline V gene lookup returns CDR1 SGHTA and CDR2 FQGNSA. With 1 base clipped from V and 7 bases from J, the junction kept 7 bases outside the gene matches. This CDR3 has 17 residues. The DNA of the CDR3 is TGTGCCAGCAGCTTAGAACTAGCGGGGGGGCCGCGGAACATTCAGTACTTC. It specifies CASSLELAGGPRNIQYF.

This rearrangement joins TRBV12-3 or TRBV12-4 to TRBJ2-1; 11 nucleotides match TRBD2. V was pared by 6 bases and J by 5 bases, with 6 bases of the junction left unmatched. This CDR3 region has 15 residues. This CDR3 is CASSGSGGADNEQFF. The CDR3 nucleotides are TGTGCCAGCAGCGGTAGCGGGGGGGCCGACAATGAGCAGTTCTTC.

This clonotype is labeled medium-sized. V usage is TRBV10-3 and J usage is TRBJ2-2; no clear D gene. The V gene's germline CDR1 is ENHRY and CDR2 SYGVKD. V was pared by 3 bases and J by 1 base, with 18 bases between. CDR3 length: 18 amino acids. The DNA for the CDR3 is TGTGCCATCAGTGAAAGGATGGTATCGAACGTGAACACCGGGGAGCTGTTTTTT. Its translation: CAISERMVSNVNTGELFF.

This clonotype was seen once. This may be a read error: a much more frequent sequence differs by one nucleotide. The chain uses TRBV7-6 and TRBJ2-2; D ambiguous. Germline CDR1 SGHVS, CDR2 FNYEAQ. The CDR3 has 10 residues. The CDR3 spells CAGSLGELFF. The DNA of the CDR3 is TGTGCCGGCAGCTTAGGGGAGCTGTTTTTT.

This clonotype was seen repeatedly, ten times or more. The rearrangement uses TRBV5-5 and TRBJ1-3; TRBD1 is a possible D gene (6 bases). Germline-derived CDR1 and CDR2 are SGHKS and YYEKEE (reference sequence). V gave up 4 bases and J gave up 3 bases, with 20 bases separating them. This CDR3 has 17 amino acids. CDR3 in DNA: TGTGCCAGCAGCCAAAACCTTGGGGGGCCAAGTGGAAACACCATATATTTT. Residues: CASSQNLGGPSGNTIYF.

The chain joins TRBV20-1 to TRBJ2-5, with unresolved D. V lost 6 bases and J 1 base, leaving 18 bases between the germline ends. CDR1 is DFQATT, CDR2 SNEGSKA, per germline (reference sequence). This CDR3 contains 15 residues. The CDR3 DNA is TGCAGTGCCAGCAGTTTTTCACAGCTCCAAGAGACCCAGTACTTC. It yields the protein CSASSFSQLQETQYF.

This clonotype counts as medium-sized. The J gene is TRBJ2-3, the V gene TRBV6-4, with 9 bases lining up with TRBD2. Germline loops: CDR1 MRHNA, CDR2 SNTAGT. The J segment lost 1 base and the V segment lost 3 bases, leaving 2 bases of the junction unmatched. The CDR3 covers 15 residues. CDR3: CASSETSGGTDTQYF. CDR3 nucleotides: TGTGCCAGCAGTGAGACTAGCGGTGGCACAGATACGCAGTATTTT.

This clonotype has only a few counts. The CDR3 reads CAWASSGELFF. CDR3 sequence (DNA): TGTGCCTGGGCTTCTTCCGGGGAGCTGTTTTTT. The chain carries TRBV30 and TRBJ2-2; D unresolved. Germline CDR1 reads GTSNPN; CDR2 reads SVGIG (reference sequence). V lost 5 bases to trimming and J lost 6 bases, with 7 bases between them. The CDR3 length is 11 residues.

This clonotype came up a few times. Relative to the germline gene, one junction end is altered; a read error may explain this. The chain joins TRBV7-2 to TRBJ2-7; perhaps TRBD2 as D (6 bases). Looked up from germline, CDR1 is SGHTA and CDR2 is FQGNSA. The CDR3 contains 14 residues. CDR3 sequence: CASSPGLSTGELYF. The CDR3 region has the DNA TGTGCCAGCAGCCCGGGACTGAGCACCGGGGAGCTGTACTTC.

The rearrangement uses TRBV19 and TRBJ2-7; 10 bases agree with TRBD1. There are 15 residues in the CDR3. Germline CDR1 reads LNHDA; CDR2 reads SQIVND (reference sequence). The ends lost 5 bases at V and 3 bases at J; junction bases unmatched: 7. The CDR3 is CASSVGQGGYYEQYF. For the CDR3, the DNA is TGTGCCAGTAGTGTCGGACAGGGGGGTTACTACGAGCAGTACTTC.

On this clonotype itself: One junction end disagrees with the germline gene, perhaps due to a read error. The chain carries TRBV12-3 or TRBV12-4 and TRBJ2-3, with D possibly TRBD2 on 7 matching bases. The CDR3 is 14 amino acids. In nucleotides, the CDR3 is TGTGCCAGCAGGGACGACGGGGGGCCAGATACGCAGGATTTT. It yields the protein CASRDDGGPDTQDF.